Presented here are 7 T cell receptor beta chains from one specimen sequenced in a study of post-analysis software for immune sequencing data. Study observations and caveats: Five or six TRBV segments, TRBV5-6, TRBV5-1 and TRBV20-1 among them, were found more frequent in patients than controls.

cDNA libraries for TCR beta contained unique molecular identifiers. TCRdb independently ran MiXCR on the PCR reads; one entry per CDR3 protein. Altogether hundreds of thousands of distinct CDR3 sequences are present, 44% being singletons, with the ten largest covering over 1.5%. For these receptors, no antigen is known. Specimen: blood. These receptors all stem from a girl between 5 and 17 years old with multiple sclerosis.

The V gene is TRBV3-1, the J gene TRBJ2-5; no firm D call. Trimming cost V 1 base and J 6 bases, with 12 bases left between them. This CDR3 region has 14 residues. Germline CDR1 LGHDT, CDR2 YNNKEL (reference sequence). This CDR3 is CASSQGVGGKTQYF. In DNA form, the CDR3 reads TGTGCCAGCAGCCAAGGTGTGGGTGGGAAGACCCAGTACTTC.

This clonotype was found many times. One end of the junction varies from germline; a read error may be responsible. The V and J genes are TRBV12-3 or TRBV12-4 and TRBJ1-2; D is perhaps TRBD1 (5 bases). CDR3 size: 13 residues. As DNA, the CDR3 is TGCGCCAGCAGCTTGGACACTAACTATGGCTACACCTTC. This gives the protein CASSLDTNYGYTF.

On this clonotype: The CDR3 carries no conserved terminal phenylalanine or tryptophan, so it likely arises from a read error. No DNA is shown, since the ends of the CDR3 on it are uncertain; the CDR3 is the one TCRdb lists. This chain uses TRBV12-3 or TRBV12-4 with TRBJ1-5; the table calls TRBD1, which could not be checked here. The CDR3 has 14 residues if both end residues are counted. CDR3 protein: CASNRGLSNQPRHL.

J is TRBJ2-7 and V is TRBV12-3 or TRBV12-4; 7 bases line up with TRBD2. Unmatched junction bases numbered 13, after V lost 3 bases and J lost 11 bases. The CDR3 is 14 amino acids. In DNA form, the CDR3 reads TGTGCCAGCAGTTTGGGGGTTCGGGCGGGAGTGGAGTACTTC. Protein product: CASSLGVRAGVEYF.

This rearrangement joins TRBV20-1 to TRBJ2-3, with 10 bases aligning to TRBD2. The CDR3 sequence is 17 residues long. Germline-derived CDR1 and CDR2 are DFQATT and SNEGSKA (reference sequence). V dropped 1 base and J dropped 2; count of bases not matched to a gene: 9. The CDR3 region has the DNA TGCAGTGCTAGAGGAATAGCGGGGGGCGTACTCACAGATACGCAGTATTTT. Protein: CSARGIAGGVLTDTQYF.

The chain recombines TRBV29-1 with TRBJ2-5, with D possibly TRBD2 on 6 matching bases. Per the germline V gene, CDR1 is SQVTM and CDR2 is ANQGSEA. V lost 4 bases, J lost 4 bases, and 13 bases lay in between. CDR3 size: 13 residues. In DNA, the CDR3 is TGCAGCGTTGTCTGGGCGGAGGGAGAGACCCAGTACTTC. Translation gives CSVVWAEGETQYF. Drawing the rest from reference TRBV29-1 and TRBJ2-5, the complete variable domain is SAVISQKPSRDICQRGTSLTIQCQVDSQVTMMFWYRQQPGQSLTLIATANQGSEATYESGFVIDKFPISRPNLTFSTLTVSNMSPEDSSIYLCSVVWAEGETQYFGPGTRLLVL.

The CDR3 DNA is TGTGCCAGCAGTCCCGGACAGGGGGCGCGGTATGAGCAGTTCTTC. Encoded protein: CASSPGQGARYEQFF. The chain carries TRBV12-3 or TRBV12-4 and TRBJ2-1; 11 positions match TRBD1. The CDR3 sequence is 15 residues long. Trimming at V came to 5 bases and at J to 8 bases, leaving 8 bases not matched to a gene.